This T cell receptor beta chain emerged from a study of cytomegalovirus exposure and HLA in healthy donors. Overall study findings and caveats: The presence/absence work took it that sequencing depth was about the same across donors.

Trimming left V 3 bases short and J 5 bases short, with 17 bases between. The CDR3 sequence is 16 residues long. Germline V gene lookup returns CDR1 ENHRY and CDR2 SYGVKD. Likely unrecorded immune exposures existed in these nominally healthy donors. This PCR relied on a set of 60 Vbeta primers and 13 Jbeta primers. Profiled with immunoSEQ multiplex PCR; TCRdb holds only in-frame clones, not every one. The data show 90,000 to 100,000 clones, about 77% seen once. With regard to this clone: Its antigen remains unidentified.

The clonotype comes from a woman aged 40 to 49 in good health and CMV-seronegative. Sequenced: PBMCs. The chain joins TRBV10-3 to TRBJ2-1; D perhaps matches TRBD1 (6 bases). CDR3 loop: CAISDIGTPGHNEQFF. CDR3 nucleotides: TGTGCCATCAGTGATATCGGGACACCGGGTCACAATGAGCAGTTCTTC.